The 4 T cell receptor beta chains below come from one sample, sequenced in a study of T-cell reconstitution after alpha-beta-depleted transplantation in children. Unique molecular identifiers were built into the TCRbeta library. In TCRdb, the PCR reads were re-called with MiXCR into one record per CDR3 protein. The sample contains 250,000 to 300,000 distinct CDR3 sequences, 10% of which appear only once. This material consisted of PBMCs, taken before TCRalphabeta/CD19-depleted stem cell transplant. Every receptor here comes from a boy under three years old with acute myeloid leukemia, due to receive a stem cell transplant.

This clonotype showed up many times. The V and J genes are TRBV28 and TRBJ2-3, with unresolved D. This CDR3 is 14 amino acids long. Trimming took 7 bases from V and 0 from J, leaving 11 bases between them. In germline, CDR1 is MDHEN, CDR2 SYDVKM. Here the CDR3 reads CASTPSHSTDTQYF. The CDR3 DNA follows: TGTGCCAGCACCCCCAGCCATAGCACAGATACGCAGTATTTT.

CDR3 amino acids: CASSLGDAYEQYF. The CDR3 nucleotides are TGTGCCAGCAGCTTGGGGGATGCCTACGAGCAGTACTTC. J is TRBJ2-7 and V is TRBV5-4; no clear D. Germline loops: CDR1 SGHNT, CDR2 YYREEE (reference sequence). The ends were cut back, 0 bases at V and 2 bases at J, with 6 bases in the middle. This CDR3 has 13 residues.

This clonotype is labeled as large. The CDR3 sequence is CAISEYGTVQETQYF. The DNA for the CDR3 is TGTGCCATCAGTGAGTATGGGACAGTCCAAGAGACCCAGTACTTC. The chain couples TRBV10-3 to TRBJ2-5; 7 bases align to TRBD1. The CDR3 totals 15 residues. CDR1 is ENHRY and CDR2 is SYGVKD in the germline V gene. Losses at the gene ends were 1 base for V and 1 base for J; bases not matched to a gene: 3.

This clonotype was observed at least ten times. The chain carries TRBV24-1 and TRBJ2-7, with 8 bases matching TRBD1. V shed 6 bases and J 3 bases; nucleotides not matched to a gene: 6. There are 14 residues in the CDR3. Per germline, CDR1 KGHDR and CDR2 SFDVKD. CDR3 bases: TGTGCCACCAGTCAGGGGGCCCCTCTCTACGAGCAGTACTTC. Translating it yields CATSQGAPLYEQYF.